The source of this TCR beta chain is a study of molecular identifiers for immune sequencing clone quantification. Overall study context: Replicate RNA came from around 18,000 or 91,000 naive CD8 cells and was split five ways, and four parts were sequenced. Study-wide findings and caveats: Clones that exceeded 20 RNA copies held over 99% of effector molecules, yet under 1% in naive cells.

V was clipped by 5 bases and J by 4 bases, with 17 bases between them. CDR1 SEHNR and CDR2 FQNEAQ come from the germline V gene (reference sequence). The CDR3 loop spans 15 amino acids. About this clonotype: The antigen is unknown.

TCRdb recomputed calls from the PCR reads with MiXCR, one row per CDR3 protein. The table lists over 550,000 distinct CDR3 sequences, 25% of them singletons, with 0.7% to 0.95% in the top ten. The chain links TRBV7-9 to TRBJ1-2; D is unclear. The receptor was isolated from a human donor in good health. Some libraries in this study had Jurkat cell RNA spiked in. Sample: naive CD8+ T cells from blood, with Jurkat cell RNA spiked in. Subset specified: FACS-sorted CD8+CD4-CCR7+CD45RA+ naive T cells. The CDR3: CASSKGGVQLYGYTF. The CDR3 DNA sequence: TGTGCCAGCAGCAAAGGCGGTGTGCAACTCTATGGCTACACCTTC.